This passage covers 9 T cell receptor beta chains from one sample sequenced in a study of tumor-infiltrating lymphocytes in primary liver carcinoma. A primer in the constant region served to generate TCR beta cDNA from 450 to 600 ng of total RNA. A slightly modified ARM-PCR protocol with three nested multiplex PCR rounds produced these TCR beta libraries. TRBV1-TRBV30 forward primers and a C-beta reverse primer were used in the first two PCR rounds, which each ran for around 11 cycles. One entry per CDR3 protein results from TCRdb running MiXCR on the multiplex PCR reads. The data hold about 74,000 distinct CDR3 sequences, with 60% to 75% observed a single time. Co-extracting RNA and DNA was done with roughly 17-34 mg of unsorted bulk tissue as input. The sample taken for sequencing was liver tumor tissue from sampling region 4. Sample subset: tumor region T4, right-lateral pole. These receptors were taken from a man aged 40-49 years with primary liver carcinoma and hepatitis B virus infection.

A note on this clonotype: At one end, the junction sequence differs from germline, possibly due to a read error. The DNA of the CDR3 is TGTGCCAGCGGTGGGGCAAGGATTAATGGCTACATCTTC. This codes for CASGGARINGYIF. The chain couples TRBV11-2 to TRBJ1-2; perhaps TRBD1 as D (5 bases). The V gene's germline CDR1 is SGHAT and CDR2 FQNNGV. CDR3 size: 13 residues.

This chain joins TRBV11-2 and TRBJ1-6; no clear D. Per germline, CDR1 SGHAT and CDR2 FQNNGV. Trimming took 3 bases from V and 7 from J, leaving 10 bases between them. The CDR3 sequence is 14 residues long. The CDR3 reads CASSLLSGNSPLHF. Written as DNA, the CDR3 is TGTGCCAGCAGCTTGCTCTCAGGAAATTCACCCCTCCACTTT.

A note on this clonotype: The germline gene is not matched at one end of the junction; a read error may be the cause. The rearrangement uses TRBV4-1 and TRBJ2-2, with D perhaps assigned TRBD1 or TRBD2 (5 bases each). Germline V gene data show CDR1 as MGHRA and CDR2 as YSYEKL. The CDR3 has 13 residues. The CDR3 sequence is CASNQGQGGELFF. The CDR3 DNA reads TGCGCCAGCAACCAAGGACAAGGTGGGGAGCTATTTTTT.

A remark on this clonotype: Compared with germline, one end of the junction differs, possibly owing to a read error. The genes are TRBV24-1 and TRBJ2-1; maybe TRBD2 (5 bases). The length of the CDR3 is 13 residues. The germline V gene encodes CDR1 KGHDR and CDR2 SFDVKD. This CDR3 is CTTQMGARNEQFF. DNA of the CDR3: TGTACCACCCAAATGGGAGCTCGGAATGAGCAGTTCTTC.

The chain is built from TRBV7-8 and TRBJ2-2, with TRBD2 matching over 7 bases. The V and J ends lost 5 bases and 5 bases, in that order; junction bases with no gene match: 8. This CDR3 has 15 amino acids. CDR1 and CDR2 (germline): SGHVS, FQNEAQ. This CDR3 is CASSGGLVGTGELFF. The CDR3 bases are TGTGCCAGCAGCGGCGGACTAGTGGGTACCGGGGAGCTGTTTTTT.

This clonotype was counted at least ten times. The chain is built from TRBV5-1 and TRBJ1-6, with D possibly TRBD1 on 6 matching bases. Deletions cut 3 bases from V and 5 bases from J, with 21 bases between. The CDR3 is 18 amino acids. The V gene's germline CDR1 is SGHRS and CDR2 YFSETQ. The CDR3 DNA reads as TGCGCCAGCAGCTCCTACCTCCACAGGGAGTCTCATAATTCACCCCTCCACTTT. This sequence encodes CASSSYLHRESHNSPLHF. Full variable domain (rest looked up from reference TRBV5-1 and TRBJ1-6): KAGVTQTPRYLIKTRGQQVTLSCSPISGHRSVSWYQQTPGQGLQFLFEYFSETQRNKGNFPGRFSGRQFSNSRSEMNVSTLELGDSALYLCASSSYLHRESHNSPLHFGNGTRLTVT.

This clonotype has at least ten counts. The chain carries TRBV6-2 or TRBV6-3 and TRBJ2-1; the match to TRBD1 covers 10 bases. V lost 0 bases to trimming and J lost 2 bases; unmatched junction nucleotides: 7. This CDR3 spans 18 amino acids. Germline assignment: CDR1 MNHEY and CDR2 SVGEGT. CDR3 DNA: TGTGCCAGCAGTTACTCGATACCAGGACAGGGGGCCTACAATGAGCAGTTCTTC. Its translation is CASSYSIPGQGAYNEQFF.

This clonotype was observed once. A much larger clone differs by one base, so this may be a read error. The chain joins TRBV7-9 to TRBJ2-3, with D tentatively TRBD2 (5 bases). From germline, CDR1 is SEHNR and CDR2 FQNEAQ (reference sequence). The length of the CDR3 is 15 residues. CDR3 amino acids: CDSSSDYRGKDTQYF. The CDR3 DNA reads TGTGACAGCAGCTCAGACTACCGGGGAAAAGATACGCAGTATTTT.

Comment on this clonotype: The germline gene is not matched at one end of the junction; a read error may be the cause. This chain uses TRBV10-2 with TRBJ2-5; D remains unclear. Germline V gives CDR1 WSHSY, CDR2 SAAADI. This CDR3 spans 12 amino acids. CDR3: CTTKPRGEAQYF. The DNA of the CDR3 is TGCACCACCAAACCCCGCGGAGAGGCCCAGTACTTC.